This T cell receptor beta chain was observed in a study of cytomegalovirus exposure and HLA in healthy donors. This clone was counted a few times. Germline V gene sequence: CDR1 SGHRS, CDR2 YFSETQ. CDR3 length: 13 residues. Trimming took 4 bases from V and 3 from J, leaving 11 bases between them. With 60 Vbeta and 13 Jbeta primers, the PCR was carried out. Assay: immunoSEQ multiplex PCR; the TCRdb copy retains only in-frame clones and omits some. The sample consists of approximately 150,000 clones, 70% to 80% of them appearing once. This receptor was taken from a man under 40 in good health and CMV-seropositive. Sequencing used PBMCs. The V call is TRBV5-1, the J call TRBJ2-7; D is possibly TRBD2 (6 bases). The CDR3 loop reads CASSGGLNYEQYF. CDR3 nucleotide sequence: TGCGCCAGCAGCGGGGGACTGAACTACGAGCAGTACTTC.